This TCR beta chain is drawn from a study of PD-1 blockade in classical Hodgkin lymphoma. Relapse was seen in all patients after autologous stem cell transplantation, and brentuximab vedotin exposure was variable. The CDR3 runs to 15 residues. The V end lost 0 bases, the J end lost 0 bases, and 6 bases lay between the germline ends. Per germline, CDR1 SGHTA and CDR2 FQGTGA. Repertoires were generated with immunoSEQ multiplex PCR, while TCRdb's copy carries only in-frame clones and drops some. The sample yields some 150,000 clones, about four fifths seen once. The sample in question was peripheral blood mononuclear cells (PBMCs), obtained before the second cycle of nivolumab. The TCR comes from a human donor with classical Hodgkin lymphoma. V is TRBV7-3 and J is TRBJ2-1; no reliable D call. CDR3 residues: CASSLTLSSYNEQFF. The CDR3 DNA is TGTGCCAGCAGCTTAACTTTAAGCTCCTACAATGAGCAGTTCTTC.